This T cell receptor (beta chain) was found in a study of T cells expressing NK-cell markers. As concerns this clonotype: What it binds is unknown.

There are 14 residues in the CDR3. Germline V gives CDR1 MNHEY, CDR2 SVGAGI. TCRdb reanalyzed the 5' RACE reads and collapses them to one entry per CDR3 protein, without DNA. The sample has some 460,000 distinct CDR3 sequences. General observations from the study: Similarly, these clonotypes led the CD3+CD56-NKG2C+ fraction as well in four donors.

The receptor comes from a woman aged 45-60 years in good health. Specimen: blood T cells: a sorted CD56 or NKG2C T cell subset, CD4+ or CD8+ T cells, or bulk PBMC T cells (not recorded which). This chain links TRBV6-5 with TRBJ2-1; TCRdb's D call of TRBD2 is untestable without DNA. CDR3: CASSPLPGGGEQFF.